A single sample is the source of the 32 T cell receptor beta chains below, sequenced in a study of shared clonotypes between healthy human individuals. TCRdb's copy holds only in-frame clones and misses some; the assay was immunoSEQ multiplex PCR. Counted here are 450,000 or so clones, 60% to 80% occurring once; the ten biggest clones make up 9.5% to 15%. The sample consisted of PBMCs. The origin of the receptors is a woman aged 40 to 49 in good health. Some clones in this sample may be carry-over from other donors' samples.

This chain uses TRBV7-2 with TRBJ2-1; TRBD1 might be the D (6 bases). Between the trimmed V and J ends, which lost 5 bases and 12 bases, there was a span of 17 bases. The CDR3 is made up of 13 amino acids. Germline CDR1 and CDR2: SGHTA and FQGNSA. CDR3: CASSTTGWDGQFF. CDR3 bases: TGTGCCAGCAGCACAACAGGGTGGGATGGGCAGTTCTTC.

This chain joins TRBV7-2 and TRBJ2-7; D ambiguous. V was trimmed by 7 bases and J by 4 bases, leaving 11 bases between them. The CDR3 runs 12 residues. Germline loops: CDR1 SGHTA, CDR2 FQGNSA. This CDR3 reads CASTQTAYEQYF. In DNA, the CDR3 is TGTGCCAGCACCCAGACGGCTTACGAGCAGTACTTC.

This clone occurred once. A far larger clone is one base from this, pointing to a likely read error. The chain recombines TRBV7-2 with TRBJ1-3; a weak D match, TRBD1 (5 bases). The CDR3 extends over 14 amino acids. V lost 6 bases to trimming and J lost 3 bases, with 12 bases between them. Germline loops: CDR1 SGHTA, CDR2 FQGNSA. The CDR3 region has the DNA TGTGCCAGCAGTGTAAGGGGTAGTGGAAACACCATATATTTT. Its protein is CASSVRGSGNTIYF.

For this clone: Other DNA sequences from this sample encode an identical CDR3 as well. The chain links TRBV5-1 to TRBJ2-3; TRBD1 matches 7 bases. The CDR3 is made up of 14 amino acids. The germline CDR1 and CDR2 sequences are SGHRS and YFSETQ. The V and J ends lost 4 bases and 1 base, in that order; junction bases with no gene match: 3. CDR3 nucleotides: TGCGCCAGCAGCATCGACAGGGGCACAGATACGCAGTATTTT. This codes for CASSIDRGTDTQYF.

This clone has more than one count but fewer than ten. The rearrangement uses TRBV6-6 and TRBJ1-4, with D uncertain. Germline CDR1 is MNHNY and CDR2 is SVGAGI (reference sequence). V lost 4 bases and J lost 8, with 11 bases in between. This CDR3 is built from 13 residues. CDR3 loop: CASSWRSNEKLFF. The CDR3 DNA follows: TGTGCCAGCAGTTGGCGGTCCAACGAAAAACTGTTTTTT.

On this clone: With a far larger clone one base away, a read error is the likely cause. This sample includes further DNA sequences coding for the same CDR3. The chain is built from TRBV4-3 and TRBJ1-4, with D unclear. Germline CDR1 and CDR2: LGHNA and YSLEER. Trimming removed 1 base from V and 2 bases from J, with 11 bases in between. The CDR3 is made up of 16 amino acids. The CDR3 DNA reads as TGCGCCAGCAGCCAAGGTCGGGTCGTTACTAATGAAAAACTGTTTTTT. Protein sequence: CASSQGRVVTNEKLFF.

This rearrangement joins TRBV5-1 to TRBJ2-2, with D perhaps TRBD1 (5 bases). The V gene's germline CDR1 is SGHRS and CDR2 YFSETQ. The germline V and J ends were trimmed by 0 bases and 5 bases, with 11 bases remaining between them. The CDR3 has 15 amino acids. In nucleotides, the CDR3 is TGCGCCAGCAGCTTGGAGCAGGGATTTACCGGGGAGCTGTTTTTT. Residues: CASSLEQGFTGELFF.

The chain is built from TRBV28 and TRBJ2-7; no reliable D call. V was cut by 5 bases and J by 12 bases, with 14 bases left in between. The CDR3 contains 11 residues. Germline V lookup: CDR1 MDHEN, CDR2 SYDVKM. The CDR3 DNA follows: TGTGCCAGCAGTCCTGGACCCCGGACGTACTTC. Translation: CASSPGPRTYF. Based on the CDR3 plus reference TRBV28 and TRBJ2-7, the full variable domain is DVKVTQSSRYLVKRTGEKVFLECVQDMDHENMFWYRQDPGLGLRLIYFSYDVKMKEKGDIPEGYSVSREKKERFSLILESASTNQTSMYLCASSPGPRTYFGPGTRLTVT.

CDR3 sequence reads: CASSSDRGNTIYF. CDR3 DNA sequence: TGTGCCAGCAGTTCGGACAGGGGAAACACCATATATTTT. The chain couples TRBV6-6 to TRBJ1-3; TRBD1 agrees at 7 bases. The CDR3 extends over 13 amino acids. Germline-derived CDR1 and CDR2 are MNHNY and SVGAGI (reference sequence). J gave up 4 bases and V 4 bases, and 1 base lay outside the gene matches.

The chain combines TRBV7-8 with TRBJ1-2; no clear D gene. Germline lookup yields CDR1 SGHVS and CDR2 FQNEAQ. The CDR3 runs to 14 residues. V gave up 5 bases and J gave up 1 base, with 11 bases separating them. For the CDR3, the DNA is TGTGCCAGCAGCGGCGACCTTGGTAACTATGGCTACACCTTC. Its protein is CASSGDLGNYGYTF.

This chain joins TRBV28 and TRBJ2-1, with TRBD1 as a possible D gene (6 bases). The CDR3 is 16 amino acids. Germline V gene data show CDR1 as MDHEN and CDR2 as SYDVKM. The V end lost 5 bases, the J end lost 7 bases, and 21 bases lay between the germline ends. The CDR3 bases are TGTGCCAGCAGTCCCCTGGGGTGGGGGCTATCTAATGAGCAGTTCTTC. As protein: CASSPLGWGLSNEQFF.

The chain carries TRBV19 and TRBJ2-2, with 8 positions matching TRBD1. CDR1 and CDR2 from the germline V gene are LNHDA and SQIVND (reference sequence). The V segment lost 6 bases and the J segment 5 bases; nucleotides outside the gene matches: 5. The CDR3 runs to 14 residues. CDR3 sequence reads: CASRWDRRTGELFF. The CDR3, as DNA: TGTGCCAGTAGATGGGACAGGAGGACCGGGGAGCTGTTTTTT.

For this clone: Only one base separates this from a far larger clonotype, so it likely reflects a read error. V is TRBV5-1 and J is TRBJ2-7; TRBD1 might be the D (5 bases). Trimming cost V 1 base and J 5 bases, with 13 bases left between them. The CDR3 sequence is 14 residues long. From germline, CDR1 is SGHRS and CDR2 YFSETQ. CDR3 bases: TGCGCCAGCAGCTTGAGGGTTGGACAAGACGAGCAGTACTTC. This codes for CASSLRVGQDEQYF.

This chain uses TRBV2 with TRBJ2-3; D uncertain. Germline V gene sequence: CDR1 SNHLY, CDR2 FYNNEI. V was shortened by 6 bases and J by 5 bases, with 9 bases between the two germline ends. The length of the CDR3 is 12 residues. The chain's CDR3 is CASRDAEDTQYF. DNA of the CDR3: TGTGCCAGCAGGGACGCGGAAGATACGCAGTATTTT. Supplemented by reference TRBV2 and TRBJ2-3, the full variable domain reads EPEVTQTPSHQVTQMGQEVILRCVPISNHLYFYWYRQILGQKVEFLVSFYNNEISEKSEIFDDQFSVERPDGSNFTLKIRSTKLEDSAMYFCASRDAEDTQYFGPGTRLTVL.

This clone was detected only a few times. The CDR3 coding sequence is TGTGCCAGCAGCTTACAGACAGGAATCAACACTGAAGCTTTCTTT. It translates to CASSLQTGINTEAFF. The J gene is TRBJ1-1, the V gene TRBV7-3; weak D call: TRBD1 (6 bases). V gave up 2 bases and J gave up 2 bases, with 12 bases separating them. Germline CDR1 is SGHTA and CDR2 is FQGTGA. CDR3 length: 15 amino acids.

The chain couples TRBV27 to TRBJ1-4; possible D gene TRBD1, 5 bases. The germline V gene encodes CDR1 MNHEY and CDR2 SMNVEV (reference sequence). The CDR3 runs to 15 residues. V dropped 2 bases and J dropped 3 bases, with 10 bases sitting between them. CDR3 sequence (DNA): TGTGCCAGCAGTTTAGGCGGGGGAGCTAATGAAAAACTGTTTTTT. Protein sequence: CASSLGGGANEKLFF.

V and J are TRBV6-9 and TRBJ2-6; D possibly corresponds to TRBD2 (5 bases). Trimming removed 5 bases at V and 0 bases at J, with 11 bases between. Germline V gene sequence: CDR1 MNHGY, CDR2 SVAAGI. This CDR3 comprises 16 residues. As DNA, the CDR3 is TGTGCCAGCAGTGAATTGGACTTCTCTGGGGCCAACGTCCTGACTTTC. Translation: CASSELDFSGANVLTF.

The chain uses TRBV4-3 and TRBJ2-4; TRBD2 matches 10 bases. Germline V gene lookup returns CDR1 LGHNA and CDR2 YSLEER. Trimming removed 5 bases from V and 7 bases from J; junction bases left unmatched: 8. The CDR3 extends over 15 amino acids. CDR3 protein: CASSALAGVGNIQYF. CDR3 DNA: TGCGCCAGCAGCGCTCTAGCGGGAGTTGGGAACATTCAGTACTTC.

The V call is TRBV12-1, the J call TRBJ1-5; TRBD1 is the table's D call, not checked against the DNA. TRBV12-1 is labeled a pseudogene. The CDR3 spans 14 residues. The CDR3 is CASSAGQGQGPQHF. The CDR3 bases are TGTGCCAGCAGCGCGGGACAGGGTCAAGGTCCCCAGCATTTT.

This chain uses TRBV7-2 with TRBJ2-5; D is undetermined. The length of the CDR3 is 15 residues. Per the germline V gene, CDR1 is SGHTA and CDR2 is FQGNSA. V lost 4 bases and J 5 bases, leaving 17 bases between the germline ends. In DNA, the CDR3 is TGTGCCAGCAGCTCCGTCCAGGTGTCACCGGAGACCCAGTACTTC. Amino acids: CASSSVQVSPETQYF. The complete variable domain, with remaining parts taken from reference TRBV7-2 and TRBJ2-5, reads GAGVSQSPSNKVTEKGKDVELRCDPISGHTALYWYRQSLGQGLEFLIYFQGNSAPDKSGLPSDRFSAERTGGSVSTLTIQRTQQEDSAVYLCASSSVQVSPETQYFGPGTRLLVL.

Worth noting for this clone: Being one base from a much bigger clone, this may be a read error. The sample holds other DNA sequences that translate to the same CDR3. CDR3 sequence reads: CASSEEEGRFYEQYF. CDR3 in DNA: TGCGCCAGCAGTGAGGAGGAGGGCAGATTCTACGAACAGTACTTC. The rearrangement uses TRBV10-1 and TRBJ2-7, with TRBD2 as a possible D gene (6 bases). The CDR3 is 15 residues long. The germline gives CDR1 WNHNN, CDR2 SYGVQD (reference sequence).

The chain couples TRBV28 to TRBJ2-5, with 9 bases fitting TRBD2. Germline values: CDR1 MDHEN, CDR2 SYDVKM. The CDR3 is 15 amino acids. Losses at the gene ends were 5 bases for V and 5 bases for J; bases not matched to a gene: 9. The CDR3 is CASSGGLAGFETQYF. As DNA, the CDR3 is TGTGCCAGCAGTGGGGGGCTAGCGGGATTTGAGACCCAGTACTTC. The whole variable domain, filled in from reference TRBV28 and TRBJ2-5, reads DVKVTQSSRYLVKRTGEKVFLECVQDMDHENMFWYRQDPGLGLRLIYFSYDVKMKEKGDIPEGYSVSREKKERFSLILESASTNQTSMYLCASSGGLAGFETQYFGPGTRLLVL.

V usage is TRBV5-6 and J usage is TRBJ2-1, with 11 bases that match TRBD2. The CDR3 runs 17 residues. J gave up 6 bases and V 3 bases, and 11 bases lay outside the gene matches. Germline lookup yields CDR1 SGHDT and CDR2 YYEEEE. The CDR3 loop reads CASSSAIAGGPSNEQFF. In nucleotides, the CDR3 is TGTGCCAGCAGCTCAGCAATAGCGGGAGGGCCCTCCAATGAGCAGTTCTTC. The full variable domain, with the rest looked up from reference TRBV5-6 and TRBJ2-1, is DAGVTQSPTHLIKTRGQQVTLRCSPKSGHDTVSWYQQALGQGPQFIFQYYEEEERQRGNFPDRFSGHQFPNYSSELNVNALLLGDSALYLCASSSAIAGGPSNEQFFGPGTRLTVL.

This clone was picked up a small number of times. The chain couples TRBV19 to TRBJ1-5; D is unclear. Trimming cost V 7 bases and J 1 base, with 11 bases left between them. Germline V gene lookup returns CDR1 LNHDA and CDR2 SQIVND (reference sequence). This CDR3 region has 14 residues. For the CDR3, the DNA is TGTGCCAGTATTGGTTCCTACAGCAATCAGCCCCAGCATTTT. Translation gives CASIGSYSNQPQHF.

This sequence joins TRBV14 and TRBJ2-1, with D uncertain. The V gene lost 0 bases and the J gene lost 9 bases, with 15 bases spanning the gap. Per germline, CDR1 SGHDN and CDR2 FVKESK. The CDR3 loop spans 15 amino acids. The CDR3 loop reads CASSQDLHPTREQFF. DNA of the CDR3: TGTGCCAGCAGCCAAGATCTCCACCCCACGCGTGAGCAGTTCTTC.

This chain uses TRBV15 with TRBJ1-3; the D gene is possibly TRBD1 (5 bases). V lost 5 bases and J 0 bases, leaving 17 bases between the germline ends. Germline V gene data show CDR1 as LNHNV and CDR2 as YYDKDF (reference sequence). The CDR3 contains 17 residues. The CDR3, as DNA: TGTGCCACCAGCCGACGGACGGTGGGGGGCTCTGGAAACACCATATATTTT. Protein product: CATSRRTVGGSGNTIYF.

The V and J genes are TRBV4-1 and TRBJ1-2, with a tentative D call TRBD1 (6 bases). V was shortened by 4 bases and J by 8 bases, with 20 bases between the two germline ends. The germline V gene has CDR1 MGHRA and CDR2 YSYEKL. The CDR3 has 15 amino acids. The CDR3 nucleotides are TGCGCCAGCAGCCTCCTCGTGGGGGCTCCGGGGGGCTACACCTTC. Amino acid sequence: CASSLLVGAPGGYTF.

This sequence joins TRBV28 and TRBJ1-1; no clear D. Looked up from germline, CDR1 is MDHEN and CDR2 is SYDVKM. The CDR3 sequence is 13 residues long. V lost 7 bases and J lost 1, with 10 bases in between. This CDR3 reads CASTLWRNTEAFF. CDR3 nucleotides: TGTGCCAGCACCCTCTGGAGGAACACTGAAGCTTTCTTT.

Turning to this clone: The same CDR3 also results from other DNA sequences found in this sample. The chain recombines TRBV5-1 with TRBJ2-1, with 8 bases that match TRBD2. The CDR3 is made up of 15 amino acids. The trim removed 1 base at V and 2 bases at J, leaving 2 bases unmatched. From germline, CDR1 is SGHRS and CDR2 YFSETQ. The CDR3 DNA follows: TGCGCCAGCAGCTTGACTAGCGGAGCCTACAATGAGCAGTTCTTC. It specifies CASSLTSGAYNEQFF.

In its sample, this clone ranks as medium-sized (0.01 to 0.1%). The same CDR3 is also encoded by other DNA sequences in this sample. J is TRBJ2-7 and V is TRBV10-3; the D is unclear. V was pared by 4 bases and J by 1 base, with 5 bases between. Per germline, CDR1 ENHRY and CDR2 SYGVKD. The length of the CDR3 is 12 residues. CDR3 protein: CAISAGSYEQYF. Written as DNA, the CDR3 is TGTGCCATCAGTGCCGGATCCTACGAGCAGTACTTC.

The V and J genes are TRBV11-2 and TRBJ1-1; weak D call: TRBD1 (6 bases). Germline V lookup: CDR1 SGHAT, CDR2 FQNNGV. Trimming took off 1 base at V and 1 base at J, with 10 bases between the two ends. CDR3 length: 15 amino acids. As DNA, the CDR3 is TGTGCCAGCAGCTTAGGCCGGACAGCGAACACTGAAGCTTTCTTT. It translates to CASSLGRTANTEAFF.

The chain has TRBV6-1 and TRBJ1-4; 9 bases line up with TRBD1. With 6 bases clipped from V and 2 bases from J, the junction kept 4 bases outside the gene matches. The CDR3 has 15 amino acids. CDR1 and CDR2 from the germline V gene are MNHNS and SASEGT. The CDR3 reads CASSRQGGTNEKLFF. Here the CDR3 DNA reads TGTGCCAGCAGCCGACAGGGGGGGACTAATGAAAAACTGTTTTTT.